This T cell receptor (beta chain) stems from a study of T cells in Graves' hyperthyroidism and ophthalmopathy. Study-wide results and caveats: Blood samples included most of the expanded thyroid clonotypes exceeding 0.001.

There were TCR beta CDR3 regions amplified from RNA transcripts. Primed by the HTBI set, a first-round RT-PCR was run on the TCR CDR3. MiXCR was run by TCRdb on the multiplex PCR reads, yielding one entry per CDR3 protein. Of hundreds of thousands of distinct CDR3 sequences listed, roughly 25% were seen once; the top ten hold around 70%. The V gene end was trimmed by 2 bases and the J gene end by 5 bases; junction bases not matched to a gene: 0. Germline V gene data show CDR1 as SGHAT and CDR2 as FQNNGV. This CDR3 comprises 13 residues. The definition of stable Graves' hyperthyroidism was no ophthalmopathy progression within 18 months. This clonotype was seen more than once but under ten times. Its antigen is currently unknown.

This receptor was taken from a man between 45 and 60 years old with Graves' hyperthyroidism. The source material was blood. This chain uses TRBV11-2 with TRBJ1-5; 7 bases are a match to TRBD1. The CDR3 DNA is TGTGCCAGCAGCTTAACAGGGGATCAGCCCCAGCATTTT. The encoded protein is CASSLTGDQPQHF.